Shown below are 29 T cell receptor beta chains from a single sample sequenced in a study of T cell responses to AZD1222 COVID-19 vaccine. The data were produced by immunoSEQ multiplex PCR, yet TCRdb's version contains in-frame clones alone and is incomplete. Of 150,000 to 200,000 clones listed, about 92% are singletons. Here the sequenced sample was peripheral blood, taken on day 0 of AZD1222 vaccination. Receptors originate from an adult in good health.

In this sample, this clone turned up once. This chain uses TRBV6-5 with TRBJ1-1, with D unclear. This CDR3 comprises 14 residues. Trimming shortened V by 8 bases and J by 1 base, and 14 bases separated the two germline ends. Per germline, CDR1 MNHEY and CDR2 SVGAGI. The CDR3 DNA sequence: TGTGCCAGCTCGATACCTACAGCGAACACTGAAGCTTTCTTT. This sequence encodes CASSIPTANTEAFF.

The rearrangement uses TRBV6-5 and TRBJ2-7, with TRBD1 as a possible D gene (6 bases). The CDR3 sequence is 15 residues long. From germline, CDR1 is MNHEY and CDR2 SVGAGI. Trimming took off 7 bases at V and 0 bases at J, with 16 bases between the two ends. The CDR3 region has the DNA TGTGCCAGCAAAGAAGGAGAGGGGGACTCCTACGAGCAGTACTTC. This sequence encodes CASKEGEGDSYEQYF.

The rearrangement joins TRBV6-5 to TRBJ1-1; D might be TRBD1 (6 bases). The CDR3 length is 14 residues. Germline CDR1 reads MNHEY; CDR2 reads SVGAGI. Trimming left V 6 bases short and J 5 bases short, with 16 bases between. CDR3 nucleotide sequence: TGTGCCAGCAGGGCGGGGGGGGCGAGAACTGAAGCTTTCTTT. It encodes CASRAGGARTEAFF.

V usage is TRBV5-1 and J usage is TRBJ2-1; 9 nucleotides match TRBD1. Germline loops: CDR1 SGHRS, CDR2 YFSETQ. V lost 1 base, J lost 6 bases, and 5 bases stayed unmatched. CDR3 size: 15 residues. The CDR3 DNA sequence: TGCGCCAGCAGCTTGATGACAGGGGGGTCCAATGAGCAGTTCTTC. Translated, it gives CASSLMTGGSNEQFF.

This clone came up once. This chain joins TRBV6-1 and TRBJ2-3; 10 bases are a match to TRBD2. The junction had 9 bases not matched to a gene; V was cut back by 4 bases and J by 5 bases. The CDR3 has 16 residues. CDR1 is MNHNS and CDR2 is SASEGT in the germline V gene. The CDR3 DNA sequence: TGTGCCAGCAGTGGTACGGAGCGGGGGGGCCAAGATACGCAGTATTTT. This translates into CASSGTERGGQDTQYF.

V usage is TRBV13 and J usage is TRBJ1-1, with TRBD1 identical over 10 bases. The germline gives CDR1 PRHDT, CDR2 FYEKMQ (reference sequence). Trimming cost V 5 bases and J 3 bases; bases outside gene matches: 3. CDR3 length: 14 residues. CDR3 DNA sequence: TGTGCCAGCAGCCGGGGACAGGGGTACACTGAAGCTTTCTTT. Translated, it gives CASSRGQGYTEAFF.

J is TRBJ2-3 and V is TRBV11-1, with unresolved D. The CDR3 is made up of 15 amino acids. Germline V gives CDR1 SGHAT, CDR2 FQDESV (reference sequence). V lost 5 bases and J lost 3, with 15 bases in between. CDR3 sequence: CASSPMGILTDTQYF. In DNA, the CDR3 is TGTGCCAGCAGCCCGATGGGAATCCTGACAGATACGCAGTATTTT.

The V and J genes are TRBV6-1 and TRBJ1-6; 9 bases agree with TRBD1. The CDR3 contains 16 residues. Germline assignment: CDR1 MNHNS and CDR2 SASEGT. The ends lost 4 bases at V and 9 bases at J; junction bases unmatched: 10. This CDR3 is CASSAVGTGSVSPLHF. The CDR3 DNA sequence: TGTGCCAGCAGTGCGGTTGGGACAGGGTCTGTTTCACCCCTCCACTTT.

The rearrangement uses TRBV19 and TRBJ1-1; tentatively, D is TRBD1 (5 bases). Trimming stripped 3 bases from V and 0 bases from J, with 14 bases between. The germline CDR1 and CDR2 sequences are LNHDA and SQIVND (reference sequence). The CDR3 sequence is 16 residues long. The CDR3 DNA is TGTGCCAGTAGTATCTTAGTGACAGATATGAACACTGAAGCTTTCTTT. This gives the protein CASSILVTDMNTEAFF. The variable domain in full, completed from reference TRBV19 and TRBJ1-1, reads DGGITQSPKYLFRKEGQNVTLSCEQNLNHDAMYWYRQDPGQGLRLIYYSQIVNDFQKGDIAEGYSVSREKKESFPLTVTSAQKNPTAFYLCASSILVTDMNTEAFFGQGTRLTVV.

The chain links TRBV19 to TRBJ2-7; D gene unclear. Trimming removed 3 bases from V and 7 bases from J, with 19 bases in between. The CDR3 is 15 amino acids. Germline loops: CDR1 LNHDA, CDR2 SQIVND (reference sequence). The chain's CDR3 is CASSIWVDRSREQYF. CDR3 bases: TGTGCCAGTAGTATTTGGGTGGACCGGTCTCGGGAGCAGTACTTC.

The chain uses TRBV9 and TRBJ2-1, with TRBD2 matching over 8 bases. The V segment lost 4 bases and the J segment 1 base; nucleotides outside the gene matches: 19. The CDR3 has 20 amino acids. The germline gives CDR1 SGDLS, CDR2 YYNGEE. The CDR3 region is CASSPGLVHLGLGSYNEQFF. CDR3 DNA: TGTGCCAGCAGCCCGGGACTAGTTCACCTAGGTCTTGGGTCCTACAATGAGCAGTTCTTC.

This sequence joins TRBV6-5 and TRBJ1-1; 7 bases line up with TRBD1. Germline CDR1 is MNHEY and CDR2 is SVGAGI. CDR3 length equals 15 residues. V shed 4 bases, J shed 2 bases, and the junction held 7 bases outside the gene matches. The CDR3 DNA reads TGTGCCAGCAGTTCCGACAGGGCACAAAACACTGAAGCTTTCTTT. Translated: CASSSDRAQNTEAFF.

V gene TRBV13 combines with J gene TRBJ2-1; D is unresolved. The CDR3 is 14 residues long. V was shortened by 5 bases and J by 5 bases, with 13 bases between the two germline ends. CDR1 and CDR2 from the germline V gene are PRHDT and FYEKMQ (reference sequence). CDR3 in amino acids: CASSPKRGHNEQFF. In DNA form, the CDR3 reads TGTGCCAGCAGCCCTAAGCGCGGTCACAATGAGCAGTTCTTC.

The gene calls are TRBV28 and TRBJ2-5; the D gene is possibly TRBD1 (5 bases). This CDR3 contains 14 residues. CDR1 and CDR2 (germline): MDHEN, SYDVKM. Trimming took off 6 bases at V and 3 bases at J, with 14 bases between the two ends. CDR3 amino acids: CASRQALRKETQYF. CDR3 nucleotide sequence: TGTGCCAGCAGACAGGCGTTGAGAAAAGAGACCCAGTACTTC.

The J gene is TRBJ1-2, the V gene TRBV25-1; 8 positions agree with TRBD1. With V trimmed by 1 base and J by 7 bases, 2 bases remained unmatched. The CDR3 runs to 13 residues. Germline V CDR1 and CDR2: MGHDK, SYGVNS. The CDR3, as DNA: TGTGCCAGCAGTGAATCAGGGGGCGGTGGCTACACCTTC. This gives the protein CASSESGGGGYTF.

CDR3 coding DNA: TGTGCCAGCAGCTCTCGGCAGCATGGCTACACCTTC. Residues: CASSSRQHGYTF. The chain combines TRBV7-9 with TRBJ1-2; no reliable D call. V was pared by 4 bases and J by 6 bases, with 9 bases between. The CDR3 totals 12 residues. Per the germline V gene, CDR1 is SEHNR and CDR2 is FQNEAQ (reference sequence).

The chain employs TRBV6-5 and TRBJ1-2; D remains ambiguous. The germline V gene encodes CDR1 MNHEY and CDR2 SVGAGI. V lost 4 bases, J lost 11 bases, and 23 bases lay in between. The CDR3 covers 15 residues. CDR3 region: CASSSARGHGGVYTF. For the CDR3, the DNA is TGTGCCAGCAGTTCCGCACGAGGGCATGGTGGCGTGTACACCTTC.

This chain connects TRBV19 to TRBJ2-7, with D possibly being TRBD2 (6 bases). Germline V gene lookup returns CDR1 LNHDA and CDR2 SQIVND (reference sequence). This CDR3 region has 14 residues. V was clipped by 0 bases and J by 5 bases, with 11 bases between them. The CDR3 reads CASSIDGGINEQYF. In nucleotides, the CDR3 is TGTGCCAGTAGTATAGACGGAGGGATCAACGAGCAGTACTTC.

This chain joins TRBV18 and TRBJ1-1; 7 bases fit TRBD1. Per germline, CDR1 KGHSH and CDR2 LQKENI. Unmatched junction bases numbered 8, after V lost 6 bases and J lost 1 base. The CDR3 has 15 amino acids. The CDR3 sequence: CASSRRTGTNTEAFF. CDR3 coding DNA: TGTGCCAGCTCCCGTAGGACAGGCACGAACACTGAAGCTTTCTTT.

The chain carries TRBV19 and TRBJ1-5; TRBD1 matches 9 bases. V gave up 4 bases and J gave up 7 bases; unmatched junction bases: 8. Germline V gene sequence: CDR1 LNHDA, CDR2 SQIVND (reference sequence). CDR3 size: 15 residues. CDR3 in DNA: TGTGCCAGTAGTAGCCGGACAGGGGTTTACCAGCCCCAGCATTTT. This codes for CASSSRTGVYQPQHF. Full variable domain (outside the CDR3, taken from reference TRBV19 and TRBJ1-5): DGGITQSPKYLFRKEGQNVTLSCEQNLNHDAMYWYRQDPGQGLRLIYYSQIVNDFQKGDIAEGYSVSREKKESFPLTVTSAQKNPTAFYLCASSSRTGVYQPQHFGDGTRLSIL.

The chain has TRBV12-5 and TRBJ1-6; D gene unclear. The CDR3 is made up of 14 amino acids. Germline assignment: CDR1 LGHNT and CDR2 FRNRAP. The V end lost 7 bases, the J end lost 10 bases, and 17 bases lay between the germline ends. The CDR3 loop is CASAPGILGSPLHF. CDR3 in DNA: TGTGCTAGTGCCCCCGGGATTCTAGGCTCACCCCTCCACTTT.

The chain links TRBV30 to TRBJ2-7, with a possible D match to TRBD2 (6 bases). CDR3 length: 13 amino acids. Germline V gene lookup returns CDR1 GTSNPN and CDR2 SVGIG (reference sequence). The V end was cut by 5 bases, the J end by 3 bases, with 14 bases between. The CDR3 nucleotides are TGTGCCTGGTCCGCCGGGACTGGCTACGAGCAGTACTTC. It translates to CAWSAGTGYEQYF.

V is TRBV3-1 (or the pseudogene TRBV3-2) and J is TRBJ2-5; 9 nucleotides align to TRBD2. CDR1 and CDR2 from the germline V gene are LGHDT and YNNKEL (reference sequence). V shed 2 bases and J 4 bases; nucleotides not matched to a gene: 2. The CDR3 runs to 14 residues. CDR3 nucleotides: TGTGCCAGCAGCCAAAATAGCGGGGGAGAGACCCAGTACTTC. It encodes CASSQNSGGETQYF.

The J gene is TRBJ2-3, the V gene TRBV3-1 (or the pseudogene TRBV3-2); D gene unclear. The length of the CDR3 is 13 residues. Germline V gene sequence: CDR1 LGHDT, CDR2 YNNKEL (reference sequence). The germline V and J ends were trimmed by 0 bases and 8 bases, with 9 bases remaining between them. The CDR3 protein is CASSQDFVGTQYF. In nucleotides, the CDR3 is TGTGCCAGCAGCCAAGATTTCGTTGGTACGCAGTATTTT.

This rearrangement joins TRBV10-1 to TRBJ1-1; the D gene is possibly TRBD1 (5 bases). V was pared by 4 bases and J by 1 base, with 13 bases between. CDR1 is WNHNN, CDR2 SYGVQD, per germline (reference sequence). The CDR3 contains 15 residues. CDR3 in amino acids: CASSVSGVPNTEAFF. The CDR3 nucleotides are TGCGCCAGCAGTGTGTCGGGGGTACCGAACACTGAAGCTTTCTTT.

The chain employs TRBV11-2 and TRBJ1-2, with 8 bases fitting TRBD1. Germline V gives CDR1 SGHAT, CDR2 FQNNGV. With 5 bases clipped from V and 5 bases from J, the junction kept 13 bases outside the gene matches. CDR3 length: 16 amino acids. The CDR3 DNA reads TGTGCCAGCAGCCCCGTGGACAGGGTGGGCCTTTATGGCTACACCTTC. It specifies CASSPVDRVGLYGYTF.

This chain uses TRBV6-2 or TRBV6-3 with TRBJ1-1; 10 nucleotides match TRBD1. The CDR3 has 17 amino acids. The germline CDR1 and CDR2 sequences are MNHEY and SVGEGT. With V trimmed by 2 bases and J by 8 bases, 14 bases remained unmatched. CDR3 sequence: CASSYGFRARQGAEAFF. The CDR3 region has the DNA TGTGCCAGCAGTTACGGGTTTCGTGCGCGACAGGGGGCGGAAGCTTTCTTT.

This clone was seen only a few times. J is TRBJ1-1 and V is TRBV2; 7 nucleotides agree with TRBD1. Trimming cost V 3 bases and J 2 bases; bases outside gene matches: 3. Per germline, CDR1 SNHLY and CDR2 FYNNEI. CDR3 length: 14 residues. The CDR3 region is CASSDGTANTEAFF. In DNA form, the CDR3 reads TGTGCCAGCAGTGATGGGACAGCCAACACTGAAGCTTTCTTT.

The CDR3 sequence is CASSFNAAYEQYF. For the CDR3, the DNA is TGTGCCAGCAGCTTCAACGCGGCCTACGAGCAGTACTTC. The chain uses TRBV11-3 and TRBJ2-7; D ambiguous. The CDR3 has 13 residues. Trimming pared 3 bases from V and 2 bases from J, leaving 8 bases between. Per the germline V gene, CDR1 is SGHNT and CDR2 is YENEEA.